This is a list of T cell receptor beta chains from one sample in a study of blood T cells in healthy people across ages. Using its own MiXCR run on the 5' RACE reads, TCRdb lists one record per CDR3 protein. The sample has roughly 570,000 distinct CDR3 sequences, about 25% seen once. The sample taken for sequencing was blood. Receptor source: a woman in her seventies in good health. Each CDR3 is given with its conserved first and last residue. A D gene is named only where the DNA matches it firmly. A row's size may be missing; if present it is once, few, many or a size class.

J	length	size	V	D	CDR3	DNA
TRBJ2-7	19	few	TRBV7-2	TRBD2	CASSLGRTSGGPTVFEQYF	TGTGCCAGCAGCTTAGGGAGGACTAGCGGGGGGCCTACAGTCTTCGAGCAGTACTTC
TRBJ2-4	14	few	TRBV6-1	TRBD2	CASSPPSGGNIQYF	TGTGCCAGCAGTCCTCCTAGCGGGGGAAACATTCAGTACTTC
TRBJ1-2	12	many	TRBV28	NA	CASSRGPGGYTF	TGTGCCAGCAGCAGGGGCCCAGGGGGCTACACCTTC
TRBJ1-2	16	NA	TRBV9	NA	CASSVDRREANYGYTF	TGTGCCAGCAGCGTAGACCGGCGTGAGGCGAACTATGGCTACACCTTC
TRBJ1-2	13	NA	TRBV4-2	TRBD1	CASSQEQGGSYTF	TGTGCCAGCAGCCAGGAGCAGGGGGGATCGTACACCTTC
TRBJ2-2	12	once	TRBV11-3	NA	CASSRKGGELFF	TGTGCCAGCAGCAGGAAGGGCGGGGAGCTGTTTTTT
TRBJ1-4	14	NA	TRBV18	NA	CASSPKGANEKLFF	TGTGCCAGCTCTCCTAAGGGTGCTAATGAAAAACTGTTTTTT
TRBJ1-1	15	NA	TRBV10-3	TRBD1	CAISVTDRDGTEAFF	TGTGCCATCAGTGTCACCGACAGGGATGGCACTGAAGCTTTCTTT
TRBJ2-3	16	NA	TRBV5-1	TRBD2	CASSMGSGAGTDTQYF	TGCGCCAGCAGCATGGGTAGCGGGGCCGGCACAGATACGCAGTATTTT
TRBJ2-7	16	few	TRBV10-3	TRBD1	CAISESPGQRVYEQYF	TGTGCCATCAGTGAGTCACCGGGACAGAGAGTATACGAGCAGTACTTC
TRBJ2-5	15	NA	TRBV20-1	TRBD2	CSAGLGTSGEETQYF	TGCAGTGCTGGGCTCGGGACTAGCGGGGAAGAGACCCAGTACTTC
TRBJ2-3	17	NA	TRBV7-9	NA	CASSFPRGAGETDTQYF	TGTGCCAGCAGCTTCCCCCGGGGGGCGGGGGAGACAGATACGCAGTATTTT
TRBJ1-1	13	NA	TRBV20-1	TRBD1	CSASKGQPAEAFF	TGCAGTGCCTCCAAGGGACAGCCTGCTGAAGCTTTCTTT
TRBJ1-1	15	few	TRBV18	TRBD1	CASSPYAGQEAEAFF	TGTGCCAGCTCACCCTACGCCGGACAGGAGGCTGAAGCTTTCTTT
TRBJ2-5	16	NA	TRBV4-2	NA	CAGSQVSRGAGETQYF	TGTGCCGGCAGCCAAGTGTCTCGCGGGGCGGGAGAGACCCAGTACTTC
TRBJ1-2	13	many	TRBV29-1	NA	CSVFLVSNYGYTF	TGCAGCGTTTTTCTCGTATCTAACTATGGCTACACCTTC
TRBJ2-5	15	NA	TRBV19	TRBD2	CASTAAGRVRETQYF	TGTGCCAGTACCGCGGCAGGGAGGGTTAGGGAGACCCAGTACTTC
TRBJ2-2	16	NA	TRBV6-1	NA	CASSPSFGRHTGELFF	TGTGCCAGCAGTCCCTCATTTGGCAGACACACCGGGGAGCTGTTTTTT
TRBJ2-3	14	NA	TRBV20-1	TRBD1	CSAPQGAITDTQYF	TGCAGCGCTCCACAGGGGGCGATAACAGATACGCAGTATTTT
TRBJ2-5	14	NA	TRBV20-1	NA	CSARAPAESVRRYF	TGCAGTGCTAGAGCCCCGGCGGAATCGGTGCGGAGGTACTTC
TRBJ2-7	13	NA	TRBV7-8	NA	CASSFSTGYEQYF	TGTGCCAGCAGCTTCTCGACGGGGTACGAGCAGTACTTC
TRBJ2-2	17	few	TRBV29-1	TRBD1	CSVEGDRGQWNTGELFF	TGCAGCGTTGAAGGGGACAGGGGGCAATGGAACACCGGGGAGCTGTTTTTT
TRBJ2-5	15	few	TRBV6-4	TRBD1	CASSEDRDVWKTQYF	TGTGCCAGCAGTGAGGACAGGGATGTTTGGAAGACCCAGTACTTC
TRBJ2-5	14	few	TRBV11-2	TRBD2	CASSYGRSGETQYF	TGTGCCAGCAGCTACGGGAGGTCCGGGGAGACCCAGTACTTC
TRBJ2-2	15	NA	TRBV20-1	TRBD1	CSAQGQGANTGELFF	TGCAGTGCTCAGGGACAGGGGGCGAACACCGGGGAGCTGTTTTTT
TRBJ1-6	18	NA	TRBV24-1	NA	CATSDQLTGPSAHSPLHF	TGTGCCACCAGTGACCAGTTGACAGGTCCATCAGCTCATTCACCCCTCCACTTT
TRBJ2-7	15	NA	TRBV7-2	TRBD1	CASSRQGTSSYEQYF	TGTGCCAGCAGCAGACAGGGGACCTCCTCCTACGAGCAGTACTTC
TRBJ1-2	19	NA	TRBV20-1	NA	CSARDSRTTPDGGVGGYTF	TGCAGTGCTAGAGATTCCCGGACCACTCCAGACGGGGGGGTGGGTGGCTACACCTTC
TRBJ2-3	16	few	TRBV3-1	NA	CASSDRGAEVTDTQYF	TGTGCCAGCAGCGATAGGGGGGCGGAAGTAACGGATACGCAGTATTTT
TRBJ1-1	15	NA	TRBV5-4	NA	CASSLDSFTNTEAFF	TGTGCCAGCAGCTTGGACAGCTTCACCAACACTGAAGCTTTCTTT
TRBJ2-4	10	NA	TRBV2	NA	CASRLNIQYF	TGTGCCAGCAGGTTAAACATTCAGTACTTC
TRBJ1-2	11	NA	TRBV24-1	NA	CATSSGYGYTF	TGTGCCACCAGTTCGGGCTATGGCTACACCTTC
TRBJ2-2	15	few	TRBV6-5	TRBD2	CASSSGLANTGELFF	TGTGCCAGCAGCTCCGGACTAGCGAACACCGGGGAGCTGTTTTTT
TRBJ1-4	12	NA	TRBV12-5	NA	CATAGSDEKLFF	TGTGCTACGGCCGGTTCTGATGAAAAACTGTTTTTT
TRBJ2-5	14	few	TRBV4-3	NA	CASSQDGLGETQYF	TGCGCCAGCAGCCAAGACGGACTGGGAGAGACCCAGTACTTC
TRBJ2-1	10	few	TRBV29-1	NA	CSIRTGEQFF	TGCAGCATTCGGACGGGTGAGCAGTTCTTC
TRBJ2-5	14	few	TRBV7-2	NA	CASSLAHWAETQYF	TGTGCCAGCAGCTTAGCGCACTGGGCGGAGACCCAGTACTTC
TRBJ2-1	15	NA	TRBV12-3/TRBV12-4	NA	CASTQTGRQWSEQFF	TGTGCCAGCACCCAGACGGGCCGCCAATGGAGTGAGCAGTTCTTC
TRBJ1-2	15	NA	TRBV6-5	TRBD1	CASRSGQGFNYGYTF	TGTGCCAGCAGGTCCGGACAGGGCTTTAACTATGGCTACACCTTC
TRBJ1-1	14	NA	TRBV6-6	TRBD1	CASSRTGGYTEAFF	TGTGCCAGCAGCAGGACAGGGGGATACACTGAAGCTTTCTTT
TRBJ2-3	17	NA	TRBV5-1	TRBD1	CASIPGDRGTSTDTQYF	TGCGCCAGCATCCCCGGAGACAGGGGCACTAGCACAGATACGCAGTATTTT
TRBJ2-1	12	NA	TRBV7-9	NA	CASSLVPSEQFF	TGTGCCAGCAGCTTAGTGCCGTCTGAGCAGTTCTTC
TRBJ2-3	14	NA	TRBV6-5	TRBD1	CASSTGQGRNTQYF	TGTGCCAGCAGTACCGGACAGGGGAGGAATACGCAGTATTTT
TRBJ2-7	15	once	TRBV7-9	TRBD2	CASSLVAGGPDEQYF	TGTGCCAGCAGCTTAGTAGCGGGAGGGCCTGACGAGCAGTACTTC
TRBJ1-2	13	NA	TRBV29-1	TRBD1	CSVDPRQGSGYTF	TGCAGCGTGGATCCCCGACAGGGAAGCGGCTACACCTTC
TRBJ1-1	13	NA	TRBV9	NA	CASSVDGLTEAFF	TGTGCCAGCAGCGTCGACGGGTTAACTGAAGCTTTCTTT
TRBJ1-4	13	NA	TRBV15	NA	CATSRTVNEKLFF	TGTGCCACCAGCAGGACGGTGAATGAAAAACTGTTTTTT
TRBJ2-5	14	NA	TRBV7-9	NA	CASSFTSNQETQYF	TGTGCCAGCAGCTTTACTAGCAACCAAGAGACCCAGTACTTC
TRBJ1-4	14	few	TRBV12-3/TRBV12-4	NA	CASRTGQTNEKLFF	TGTGCCAGCAGGACAGGACAGACTAATGAAAAACTGTTTTTT
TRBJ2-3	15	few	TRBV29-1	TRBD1	CSVRGDRSSTDTQYF	TGCAGCGTTAGGGGGGACAGGTCTAGCACAGATACGCAGTATTTT
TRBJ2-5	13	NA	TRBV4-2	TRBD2	CASSQERERGQYF	TGTGCCAGCAGCCAAGAGCGCGAGCGGGGGCAGTACTTC
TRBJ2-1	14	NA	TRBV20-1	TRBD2	CSSYSGGPGNEQFF	TGCAGTTCATACTCGGGGGGGCCCGGCAATGAGCAGTTCTTC
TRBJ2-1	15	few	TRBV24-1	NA	CATSDPRGAGDEQFF	TGTGCCACCAGTGATCCCCGAGGGGCTGGGGATGAGCAGTTCTTC
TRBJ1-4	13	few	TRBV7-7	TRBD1	CASSPRDSKKLFF	TGTGCTAGCAGCCCCCGGGACAGCAAAAAACTGTTTTTT
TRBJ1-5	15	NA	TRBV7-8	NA	CASSLASGYNQPQHF	TGTGCCAGCAGCTTAGCATCGGGTTACAATCAGCCCCAGCATTTT
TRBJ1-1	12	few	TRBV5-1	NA	CASSGTAREAFF	TGCGCCAGCAGCGGGACTGCGCGTGAAGCTTTCTTT
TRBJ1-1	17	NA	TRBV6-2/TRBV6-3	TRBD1	CASISFPSRQGGSEAFF	TGTGCCAGCATTTCTTTCCCATCCAGACAGGGAGGATCTGAAGCTTTCTTT
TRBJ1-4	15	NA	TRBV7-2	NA	CASSFGGPSGEKLFF	TGTGCCAGCAGCTTTGGGGGACCTTCGGGTGAAAAACTGTTTTTT
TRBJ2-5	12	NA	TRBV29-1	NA	CSVATGRETQYF	TGCAGCGTTGCCACAGGGAGAGAGACCCAGTACTTC
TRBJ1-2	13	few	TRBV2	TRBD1	CATRDRAFYGYTF	TGTGCCACCCGGGACAGAGCCTTCTATGGCTACACCTTC